A single sample is the source of the 25 T cell receptor beta chains below, sequenced in a study of blood T cell repertoires in COVID-19. Using immunoSEQ multiplex PCR, the repertoire was profiled, and TCRdb retains in-frame clones only, with some absent. The profile covers tens of thousands of clones, with around 86% appearing a single time and 3.9% taken by the ten largest. The sequencing input was peripheral blood. The source of these receptors is a man between 65 and 79 years old with active COVID-19.

The chain links TRBV30 to TRBJ1-5; TRBD1 might be the D (6 bases). The CDR3 consists of 16 residues. Trimming took 0 bases from V and 5 from J, leaving 17 bases between them. Germline V gene sequence: CDR1 GTSNPN, CDR2 SVGIG (reference sequence). The CDR3 spells CAWSVQGPPGDQPQHF. DNA for the CDR3: TGTGCCTGGAGTGTACAGGGACCTCCCGGGGATCAGCCCCAGCATTTT.

The gene calls are TRBV10-3 and TRBJ2-7; 8 nucleotides line up with TRBD2. This CDR3 is built from 14 residues. J gave up 7 bases and V 5 bases, and 10 bases lay outside the gene matches. CDR1 and CDR2 from the germline V gene are ENHRY and SYGVKD. The CDR3 spells CAISQGLGPWEQYF. The CDR3 region has the DNA TGTGCCATCAGTCAGGGACTAGGCCCGTGGGAGCAGTACTTC.

The CDR3 region is CAWSVQGGSTDTQYF. The CDR3 nucleotides are TGTGCCTGGAGTGTACAAGGGGGTAGCACAGATACGCAGTATTTT. V is TRBV30 and J is TRBJ2-3, with D tentatively TRBD1 (6 bases). The CDR3 consists of 15 residues. Germline V gives CDR1 GTSNPN, CDR2 SVGIG (reference sequence). V was shortened by 0 bases and J by 0 bases, with 10 bases between the two germline ends.

The chain combines TRBV7-3 with TRBJ1-2, with 9 bases lining up with TRBD1. Trimming at V came to 5 bases and at J to 7 bases, leaving 5 bases not matched to a gene. There are 13 residues in the CDR3. Per germline, CDR1 SGHTA and CDR2 FQGTGA. CDR3 in amino acids: CASSRDREGGYTF. CDR3 in DNA: TGTGCCAGCAGCCGGGACAGGGAAGGTGGCTACACCTTC.

This chain connects TRBV20-1 to TRBJ2-7; 7 positions match TRBD2. This CDR3 is built from 11 residues. Trimming cost V 7 bases and J 3 bases; bases outside gene matches: 3. CDR1 DFQATT and CDR2 SNEGSKA come from the germline V gene (reference sequence). DNA of the CDR3: TGCAGTGGGGGGGGAGGCTACGAGCAGTACTTC. This encodes CSGGGGYEQYF.

The genes are TRBV4-2 and TRBJ2-3, with TRBD1 identical over 10 bases. The CDR3 consists of 15 residues. In germline, CDR1 is LGHNA, CDR2 YNFKEQ. V shed 4 bases, J shed 4 bases, and the junction held 5 bases outside the gene matches. The DNA for the CDR3 is TGTGCCAGCAGCCCGACAGGGGGCAAGTCAGATACGCAGTATTTT. It codes for CASSPTGGKSDTQYF.

The gene calls are TRBV11-3 and TRBJ2-7; TRBD2 is a possible D gene (6 bases). The V end was cut by 6 bases, the J end by 4 bases, with 19 bases between. Germline lookup yields CDR1 SGHNT and CDR2 YENEEA. CDR3 length: 15 residues. The CDR3 sequence is CASRGDSLGGYEQYF. The CDR3, as DNA: TGTGCCAGCAGGGGCGACTCGCTGGGGGGTTACGAGCAGTACTTC.

This clone was counted once. This chain uses TRBV5-1 with TRBJ2-1; 7 bases match TRBD2. Trimming at V came to 3 bases and at J to 0 bases, leaving 3 bases not matched to a gene. The germline CDR1 and CDR2 sequences are SGHRS and YFSETQ. The CDR3 runs 15 residues. The CDR3 nucleotides are TGCGCCAGCAGCTCACTAGCGAGCTCCTACAATGAGCAGTTCTTC. It encodes CASSSLASSYNEQFF. Together with reference TRBV5-1 and TRBJ2-1, the CDR3 gives the full variable domain: KAGVTQTPRYLIKTRGQQVTLSCSPISGHRSVSWYQQTPGQGLQFLFEYFSETQRNKGNFPGRFSGRQFSNSRSEMNVSTLELGDSALYLCASSSLASSYNEQFFGPGTRLTVL.

This clone was detected only once. J is TRBJ2-6 and V is TRBV7-2, with a tentative D call TRBD2 (5 bases). V was cut by 6 bases and J by 5 bases, with 8 bases left in between. CDR3 size: 13 residues. Germline CDR1 reads SGHTA; CDR2 reads FQGNSA. The CDR3 here is CASRTTRANVLTF. Written as DNA, the CDR3 is TGTGCCAGCAGGACGACTAGGGCCAACGTCCTGACTTTC. The full variable domain, rest sourced from reference TRBV7-2 and TRBJ2-6, is GAGVSQSPSNKVTEKGKDVELRCDPISGHTALYWYRQSLGQGLEFLIYFQGNSAPDKSGLPSDRFSAERTGGSVSTLTIQRTQQEDSAVYLCASRTTRANVLTFGAGSRLTVL.

This clone was seen once. One end of the junction varies from germline; a read error may be responsible. This sequence joins TRBV30 and TRBJ2-7; the match to TRBD1 covers 7 bases. Germline V gene sequence: CDR1 GTSNPN, CDR2 SVGIG (reference sequence). The CDR3 sequence is 12 residues long. CDR3 bases: TGTGCCTGGGGGGCCCCGACAGGGCCCGCGAGCTTC. Protein: CAWGAPTGPASF.

V is TRBV27 and J is TRBJ1-6, with TRBD1 identical over 10 bases. Losses at the gene ends were 0 bases for V and 9 bases for J; bases not matched to a gene: 2. Germline loops: CDR1 MNHEY, CDR2 SMNVEV (reference sequence). This CDR3 comprises 15 residues. The CDR3 region is CASSLSRTGGSPLHF. The CDR3 DNA is TGTGCCAGCAGTTTATCCAGGACAGGGGGTTCACCCCTCCACTTT.

The CDR3 reads CASSTRTGQADTQYF. In nucleotides, the CDR3 is TGTGCCAGCAGTACCCGGACAGGGCAGGCAGATACGCAGTATTTT. This chain links TRBV25-1 with TRBJ2-3; 8 bases line up with TRBD1. CDR1 and CDR2 from the germline V gene are MGHDK and SYGVNS. With V trimmed by 5 bases and J by 4 bases, 8 bases remained unmatched. The CDR3 has 15 residues.

Here the CDR3 reads CASSIGAKNIQYF. The DNA of the CDR3 is TGTGCCAGTAGCATCGGTGCGAAAAACATTCAGTACTTC. J is TRBJ2-4 and V is TRBV19, with unresolved D. The germline V gene encodes CDR1 LNHDA and CDR2 SQIVND (reference sequence). V lost 6 bases to trimming and J lost 4 bases, with 10 bases between them. The length of the CDR3 is 13 residues.

The chain has TRBV19 and TRBJ2-6; 8 bases fit TRBD2. This CDR3 has 14 amino acids. V trimming: 7 bases; J trimming: 10 bases; junction bases outside the gene matches: 9. The germline V gene encodes CDR1 LNHDA and CDR2 SQIVND (reference sequence). This CDR3 reads CASTRGGSGNVLTF. DNA of the CDR3: TGTGCCAGTACCCGCGGGGGGTCGGGGAACGTCCTGACTTTC. Full variable domain (missing parts from reference TRBV19 and TRBJ2-6): DGGITQSPKYLFRKEGQNVTLSCEQNLNHDAMYWYRQDPGQGLRLIYYSQIVNDFQKGDIAEGYSVSREKKESFPLTVTSAQKNPTAFYLCASTRGGSGNVLTFGAGSRLTVL.

The genes are TRBV6-5 and TRBJ1-1; 8 bases agree with TRBD1. J gave up 4 bases and V 7 bases, and 11 bases lay outside the gene matches. The germline gives CDR1 MNHEY, CDR2 SVGAGI. This CDR3 has 15 amino acids. The CDR3 sequence is CASTHGQGRATEAFF. CDR3 DNA: TGTGCCAGCACCCATGGACAGGGCAGGGCCACTGAAGCTTTCTTT.

The rearrangement links TRBV28 to TRBJ2-7; 8 bases match TRBD1. Trimming removed 6 bases from V and 2 bases from J; junction bases left unmatched: 3. Germline lookup yields CDR1 MDHEN and CDR2 SYDVKM. This CDR3 is 13 amino acids long. In nucleotides, the CDR3 is TGTGCCAGCAGGAGACAGGGGACCTACGAGCAGTACTTC. Translating it yields CASRRQGTYEQYF.

This chain joins TRBV19 and TRBJ2-5; TRBD2 might be the D (5 bases). The ends were cut back, 5 bases at V and 7 bases at J, with 11 bases in the middle. Per the germline V gene, CDR1 is LNHDA and CDR2 is SQIVND (reference sequence). CDR3 length equals 12 residues. CDR3 amino acids: CASSWESGTQYF. The CDR3, as DNA: TGTGCCAGTAGTTGGGAGTCGGGGACCCAGTACTTC.

On this clone itself: The same CDR3 also results from other DNA sequences found in this sample. This chain uses TRBV5-1 with TRBJ2-7; 9 nucleotides agree with TRBD1. CDR1 SGHRS and CDR2 YFSETQ come from the germline V gene. J gave up 1 base and V 1 base, and 3 bases lay outside the gene matches. CDR3 length: 15 residues. DNA of the CDR3: TGCGCCAGCAGCTTGAGACAGGGGGGTTCCTACGAGCAGTACTTC. Protein product: CASSLRQGGSYEQYF.

This clone was seen once. The rearrangement links TRBV28 to TRBJ1-3; D gene unclear. Between the trimmed V and J ends, which lost 6 bases and 4 bases, there was a span of 19 bases. Germline-derived CDR1 and CDR2 are MDHEN and SYDVKM. There are 16 residues in the CDR3. The CDR3 DNA is TGTGCCAGCAGGACCCGTGCGGGTCTCGGAGGAAACACCATATATTTT. Translating gives CASRTRAGLGGNTIYF.

The CDR3 DNA reads TGTGCCAGCAATAGACAGGGGGGCGAGCAGTACTTC. The encoded protein is CASNRQGGEQYF. The rearrangement links TRBV6-5 to TRBJ2-7, with TRBD1 matching over 9 bases. Germline trimming cut 7 bases from V and 6 bases from J; bases unmatched to any gene: 4. The CDR3 runs to 12 residues. Germline V gene data show CDR1 as MNHEY and CDR2 as SVGAGI.

Only one count was recorded for this clone. The chain recombines TRBV3-1 (or the pseudogene TRBV3-2) with TRBJ1-2; maybe TRBD1 (5 bases). V shed 1 base and J shed 7 bases, with 13 bases lying between them. The germline gives CDR1 LGHDT, CDR2 YNNKEL (reference sequence). The CDR3 extends over 14 amino acids. The DNA of the CDR3 is TGTGCCAGCAGCCAAGTCGGGGGTTCCGGTGGCTACACCTTC. Protein sequence: CASSQVGGSGGYTF.

The V call is TRBV10-1, the J call TRBJ1-4, with D hard to call. CDR1 is WNHNN and CDR2 is SYGVQD in the germline V gene (reference sequence). The CDR3 covers 16 residues. V was pared by 1 base and J by 12 bases, with 21 bases between. The CDR3 nucleotides are TGCGCCAGCAGTGAGTTAAAGAGGCCGGATTATAGAGAACTGTTTTTT. It encodes CASSELKRPDYRELFF.

V gene TRBV9 combines with J gene TRBJ2-3, with TRBD2 identical over 10 bases. J was trimmed by 1 base and V by 4 bases; bases with no gene match: 9. CDR1 is SGDLS and CDR2 is YYNGEE in the germline V gene. The CDR3 is 17 amino acids. The CDR3 protein is CASSQRASGGGTDTQYF. In DNA form, the CDR3 reads TGTGCCAGCAGCCAGCGGGCTAGCGGGGGCGGCACAGATACGCAGTATTTT. Looking up the rest from reference TRBV9 and TRBJ2-3 gives the full variable domain: DSGVTQTPKHLITATGQRVTLRCSPRSGDLSVYWYQQSLDQGLQFLIQYYNGEERAKGNILERFSAQQFPDLHSELNLSSLELGDSALYFCASSQRASGGGTDTQYFGPGTRLTVL.

This clone was observed once. The rearrangement joins TRBV3-1 (or the pseudogene TRBV3-2) to TRBJ2-1, with 7 bases lining up with TRBD1. After removal of 4 bases from V and 7 bases from J, the junction contained 10 bases not matched to a gene. From germline, CDR1 is LGHDT and CDR2 YNNKEL (reference sequence). The CDR3 runs to 15 residues. CDR3 in amino acids: CASSPHRGVVNEQFF. In DNA form, the CDR3 reads TGTGCCAGCAGCCCTCACAGGGGCGTTGTGAATGAGCAGTTCTTC.

The rearrangement joins TRBV19 to TRBJ2-3; D might be TRBD1 (5 bases). Germline V CDR1 and CDR2: LNHDA, SQIVND (reference sequence). Trimming took off 3 bases at V and 6 bases at J, with 13 bases between the two ends. CDR3 length equals 14 residues. Written as DNA, the CDR3 is TGTGCCAGTAGTATGTTTTCAGGGTCGGATACGCAGTATTTT. Translated: CASSMFSGSDTQYF.